The 8 T cell receptor beta chains given below trace back to one sample, sequenced in a study of blood T cells in healthy people across ages. A second PCR, run for roughly 7 to 11 cycles, used a sample-barcoded 5' primer plus a J-beta primer mix. TCRdb reanalysed the 5' RACE reads using MiXCR and keeps one entry per CDR3 protein. The sample has 700,000 or so distinct CDR3 sequences; around 43% are singletons. Sequenced material: blood. The receptor set was obtained from an elderly man in good health.

V is TRBV5-1 and J is TRBJ1-2, with 7 bases identical to TRBD1. V lost 0 bases to trimming and J lost 5 bases; unmatched junction nucleotides: 4. The CDR3 has 14 amino acids. Germline V lookup: CDR1 SGHRS, CDR2 YFSETQ. CDR3 in amino acids: CASSLEGQSYGYTF. As DNA, the CDR3 is TGCGCCAGCAGCTTGGAGGGACAGAGTTATGGCTACACCTTC.

This clonotype was counted only a few times. The chain has TRBV6-5 and TRBJ1-6; D gene unclear. V lost 8 bases, J lost 6 bases, and 17 bases lay in between. Germline V CDR1 and CDR2: MNHEY, SVGAGI. This CDR3 is built from 15 residues. The CDR3 nucleotides are TGTGCCAGCTCCGAGCGGAGGAAGGGTAATTCACCCCTCCACTTT. Its protein is CASSERRKGNSPLHF.

This clonotype was seen a handful of times. The chain couples TRBV6-2 or TRBV6-3 to TRBJ2-1, with D possibly TRBD1 on 6 matching bases. The CDR3 totals 15 residues. Germline V gene sequence: CDR1 MNHEY, CDR2 SVGEGT. V was trimmed by 4 bases and J by 8 bases, leaving 18 bases between them. The CDR3: CASSFQGSPADEQFF. The DNA of the CDR3 is TGTGCCAGCAGTTTCCAGGGGTCCCCAGCTGATGAGCAGTTCTTC.

The chain combines TRBV7-2 with TRBJ2-1; 9 bases align to TRBD2. Trimming took 2 bases from V and 7 from J; bases not matched to a gene: 9. The germline V gene encodes CDR1 SGHTA and CDR2 FQGNSA. The CDR3 loop spans 16 amino acids. This CDR3 is CASSLISSGRLNEQFF. Written as DNA, the CDR3 is TGTGCCAGCAGCTTAATATCGAGCGGGAGGTTGAATGAGCAGTTCTTC. Full variable domain (rest looked up from reference TRBV7-2 and TRBJ2-1): GAGVSQSPSNKVTEKGKDVELRCDPISGHTALYWYRQSLGQGLEFLIYFQGNSAPDKSGLPSDRFSAERTGGSVSTLTIQRTQQEDSAVYLCASSLISSGRLNEQFFGPGTRLTVL.

The J gene is TRBJ2-1, the V gene TRBV18, with 8 bases that match TRBD2. The CDR3 is 15 residues long. Losses at the gene ends were 0 bases for V and 10 bases for J; bases not matched to a gene: 8. Per the germline V gene, CDR1 is KGHSH and CDR2 is LQKENI. In nucleotides, the CDR3 is TGTGCCAGCTCACCACCAAGCGGGAGTTTAAGAGAGCAGTTCTTC. Its protein is CASSPPSGSLREQFF.

This chain connects TRBV11-2 to TRBJ2-1; D not certain. This CDR3 has 14 amino acids. Between the trimmed V and J ends, which lost 4 bases and 3 bases, there was a span of 10 bases. Germline CDR1 reads SGHAT; CDR2 reads FQNNGV. The CDR3 sequence: CASSSALDYNEQFF. The CDR3 DNA is TGTGCCAGCAGCTCGGCCCTCGACTACAATGAGCAGTTCTTC.

This sequence joins TRBV20-1 and TRBJ2-7; D is ambiguous. The germline V gene has CDR1 DFQATT and CDR2 SNEGSKA (reference sequence). V was trimmed by 1 base and J by 6 bases, leaving 7 bases between them. The CDR3 extends over 11 amino acids. CDR3 DNA: TGCAGTGCTAGAGGACAACCCGAGCAGTACTTC. It encodes CSARGQPEQYF.

The gene calls are TRBV4-2 and TRBJ2-1, with TRBD2 matching 8 bases. The CDR3 runs 17 residues. Germline CDR1 reads LGHNA; CDR2 reads YNFKEQ. Trimming took 1 base from V and 1 from J; bases not matched to a gene: 6. CDR3 nucleotide sequence: TGTGCCAGCAGCCAAGGACTTAGCGGGGCGTCCTACAATGAGCAGTTCTTC. This encodes CASSQGLSGASYNEQFF.